This T cell receptor beta chain was captured by sequencing in a study of somatic mutations in cytotoxic T cells in rheumatoid arthritis. Study overall: Patients had about 30 ml EDTA blood drawn right after diagnosis, before any treatment. Purity of nearly 100% was reached when some V beta antibody-stained T-cell populations were flow-sorted, including V beta1+ cells sequenced for TCRB. Study-wide results and caveats: Statistically, CD8+ T-cell clonality was not significantly distinct between individuals with rheumatoid arthritis and age-matched healthy controls.

Remarks on this clone: The antigen is not known.

Some clones are missing from TCRdb's copy, which holds only in-frame ones; the method was immunoSEQ multiplex PCR. The data hold several thousand clones, with 79% observed a single time. The TCR comes from an adult with rheumatoid arthritis. The specimen sequenced was CD8+ T cells sorted from blood.

CDR3 sequence: CASSLGSAGTDTQYF. CDR3 nucleotide sequence: TGTGCCAGCAGCTTAGGCTCAGCGGGCACAGATACGCAGTATTTT. This chain links TRBV7-9 with TRBJ2-3, with a tentative D call TRBD2 (5 bases). Trimming took 1 base from V and 1 from J, leaving 9 bases between them. This CDR3 has 15 residues. Germline lookup yields CDR1 SEHNR and CDR2 FQNEAQ (reference sequence). Drawing the rest from reference TRBV7-9 and TRBJ2-3, the complete variable domain is DTGVSQNPRHKITKRGQNVTFRCDPISEHNRLYWYRQTLGQGPEFLTYFQNEAQLEKSRLLSDRFSAERPKGSFSTLEIQRTEQGDSAMYLCASSLGSAGTDTQYFGPGTRLTVL.